This T cell receptor beta chain comes out of a study of blood T cell repertoires in COVID-19. Using immunoSEQ multiplex PCR, the repertoire was profiled, and TCRdb retains in-frame clones only, with some absent. This sample carries 350,000 to 450,000 clones, nearly 90% of them seen once, and the ten largest clones take 1.5% to 2%. CDR1 and CDR2 (germline): SGHRS, YFSETQ. The junction had 6 bases not matched to a gene; V was cut back by 0 bases and J by 3 bases. The CDR3 totals 15 residues. The sequence derives from a woman aged 25 to 39 who had recovered from COVID-19. The V and J genes are TRBV5-1 and TRBJ2-7; 7 nucleotides align to TRBD2. The specimen sequenced was PBMCs or T cells enriched from blood (not recorded which). CDR3 bases: TGCGCCAGCAGCTTGGTGGCGGGAGAGCGCTACGAGCAGTACTTC. Its translation: CASSLVAGERYEQYF.